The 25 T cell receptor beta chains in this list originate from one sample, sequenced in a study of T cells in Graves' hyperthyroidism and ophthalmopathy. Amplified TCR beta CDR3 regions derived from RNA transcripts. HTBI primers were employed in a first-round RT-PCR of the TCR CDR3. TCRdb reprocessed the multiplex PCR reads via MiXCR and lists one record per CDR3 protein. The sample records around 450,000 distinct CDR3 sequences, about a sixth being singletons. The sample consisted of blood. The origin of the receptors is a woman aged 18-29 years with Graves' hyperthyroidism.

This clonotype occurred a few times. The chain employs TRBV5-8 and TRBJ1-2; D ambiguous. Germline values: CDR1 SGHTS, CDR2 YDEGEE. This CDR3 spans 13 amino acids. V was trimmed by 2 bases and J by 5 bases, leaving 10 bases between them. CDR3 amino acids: CASSFRTSYGYTF. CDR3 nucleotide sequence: TGTGCCAGCAGCTTCAGGACGTCGTATGGCTACACCTTC.

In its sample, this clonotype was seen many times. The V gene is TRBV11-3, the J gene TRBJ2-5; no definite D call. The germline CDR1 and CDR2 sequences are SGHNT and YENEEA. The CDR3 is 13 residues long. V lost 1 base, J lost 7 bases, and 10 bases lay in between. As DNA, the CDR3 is TGTGCCAGCAGCTTAGGGGGTGATGCGACCCAGTACTTC. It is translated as CASSLGGDATQYF.

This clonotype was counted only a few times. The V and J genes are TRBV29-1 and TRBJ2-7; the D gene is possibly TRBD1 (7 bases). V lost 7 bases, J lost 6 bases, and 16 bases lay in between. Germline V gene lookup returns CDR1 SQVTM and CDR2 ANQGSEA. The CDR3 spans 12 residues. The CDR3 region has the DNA TGCAGCGCAAATGGAGGGGGCCGCGAGCAGTACTTC. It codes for CSANGGGREQYF.

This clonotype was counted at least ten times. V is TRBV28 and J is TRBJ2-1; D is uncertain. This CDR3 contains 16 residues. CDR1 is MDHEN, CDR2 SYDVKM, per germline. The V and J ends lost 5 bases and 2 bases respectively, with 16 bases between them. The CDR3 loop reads CASSPKIVGPYNEQFF. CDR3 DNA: TGTGCCAGCAGTCCCAAGATTGTGGGCCCCTACAATGAGCAGTTCTTC.

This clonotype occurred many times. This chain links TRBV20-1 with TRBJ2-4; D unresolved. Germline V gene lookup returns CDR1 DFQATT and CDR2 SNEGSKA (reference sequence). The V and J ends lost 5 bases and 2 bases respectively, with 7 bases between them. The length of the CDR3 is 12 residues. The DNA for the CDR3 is TGCAGTGCTGGGGTACCCAAAAACATTCAGTACTTC. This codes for CSAGVPKNIQYF.

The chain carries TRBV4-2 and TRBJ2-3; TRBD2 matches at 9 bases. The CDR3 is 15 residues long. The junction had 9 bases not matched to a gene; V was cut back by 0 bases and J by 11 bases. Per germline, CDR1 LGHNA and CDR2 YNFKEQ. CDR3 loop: CASSQDASGVSRQYF. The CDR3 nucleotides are TGTGCCAGCAGCCAAGATGCTAGCGGGGTTAGCAGGCAGTATTTT.

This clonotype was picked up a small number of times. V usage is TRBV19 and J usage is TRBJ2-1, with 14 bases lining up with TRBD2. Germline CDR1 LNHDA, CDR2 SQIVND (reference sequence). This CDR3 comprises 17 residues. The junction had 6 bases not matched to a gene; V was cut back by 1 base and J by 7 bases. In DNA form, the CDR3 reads TGTGCCAGTAGTATAGCCCGGGGACTAGCGGGGGAAAATGAGCAGTTCTTC. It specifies CASSIARGLAGENEQFF.

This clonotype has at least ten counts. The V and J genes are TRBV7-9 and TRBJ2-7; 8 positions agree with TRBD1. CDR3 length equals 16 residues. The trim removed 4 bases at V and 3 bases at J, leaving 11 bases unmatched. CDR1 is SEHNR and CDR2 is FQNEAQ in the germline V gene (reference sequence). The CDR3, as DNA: TGTGCCAGCAGCTCGGTCCCGGGACAGGCTGGCTACGAGCAGTACTTC. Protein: CASSSVPGQAGYEQYF.

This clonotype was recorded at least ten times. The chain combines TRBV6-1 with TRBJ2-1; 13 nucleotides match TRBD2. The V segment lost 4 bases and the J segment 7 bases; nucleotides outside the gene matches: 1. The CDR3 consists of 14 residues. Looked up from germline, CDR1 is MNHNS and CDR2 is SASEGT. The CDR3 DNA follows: TGTGCCAGCAGTGGACTAGCGGGGGGAAATGAGCAGTTCTTC. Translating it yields CASSGLAGGNEQFF.

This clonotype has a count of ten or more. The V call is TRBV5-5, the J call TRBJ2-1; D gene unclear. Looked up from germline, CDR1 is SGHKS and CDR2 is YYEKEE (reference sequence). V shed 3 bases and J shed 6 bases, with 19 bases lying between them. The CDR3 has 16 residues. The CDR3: CASSYRPEGIRNEQFF. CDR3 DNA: TGTGCCAGCAGCTATCGACCGGAAGGGATTCGCAATGAGCAGTTCTTC.

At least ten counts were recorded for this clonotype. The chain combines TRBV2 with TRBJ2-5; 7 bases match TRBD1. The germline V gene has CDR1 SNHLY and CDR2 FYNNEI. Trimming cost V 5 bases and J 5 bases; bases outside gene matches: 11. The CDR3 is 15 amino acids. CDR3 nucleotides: TGTGCCAGCAGTAAAGAAGGGGGCTTTGGGGAGACCCAGTACTTC. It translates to CASSKEGGFGETQYF.

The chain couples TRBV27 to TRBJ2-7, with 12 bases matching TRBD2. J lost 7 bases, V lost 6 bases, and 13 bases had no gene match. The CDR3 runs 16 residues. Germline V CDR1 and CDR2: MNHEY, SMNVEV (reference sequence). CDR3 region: CASSPVLAGGPGEQYF. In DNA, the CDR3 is TGTGCCAGCAGCCCCGTCCTAGCGGGAGGGCCTGGGGAGCAGTACTTC.

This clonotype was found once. CDR3 coding DNA: TGCAGTGCGAGGGGGTTTCAGGGGGCGATCGACACCGGGGAGCTGTTTTTT. Translation gives CSARGFQGAIDTGELFF. The rearrangement joins TRBV20-1 to TRBJ2-2, with TRBD1 matching 8 bases. J lost 3 bases, V lost 6 bases, and 15 bases had no gene match. Germline loops: CDR1 DFQATT, CDR2 SNEGSKA (reference sequence). This CDR3 region has 17 residues.

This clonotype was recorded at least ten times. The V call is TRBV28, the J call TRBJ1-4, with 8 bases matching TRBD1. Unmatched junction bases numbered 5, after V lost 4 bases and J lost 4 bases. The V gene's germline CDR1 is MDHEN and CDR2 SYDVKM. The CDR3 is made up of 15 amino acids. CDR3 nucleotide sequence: TGTGCCAGCAGTTCCTCGGACAGGGTTAATGAAAAACTGTTTTTT. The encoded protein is CASSSSDRVNEKLFF.

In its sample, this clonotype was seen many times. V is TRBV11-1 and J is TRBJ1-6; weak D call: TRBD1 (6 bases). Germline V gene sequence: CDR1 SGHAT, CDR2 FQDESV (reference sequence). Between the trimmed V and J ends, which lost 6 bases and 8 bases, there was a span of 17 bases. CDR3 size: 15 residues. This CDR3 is CASSRDMYEDSPLHF. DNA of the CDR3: TGTGCCAGCAGTCGGGACATGTATGAAGATTCACCCCTCCACTTT.

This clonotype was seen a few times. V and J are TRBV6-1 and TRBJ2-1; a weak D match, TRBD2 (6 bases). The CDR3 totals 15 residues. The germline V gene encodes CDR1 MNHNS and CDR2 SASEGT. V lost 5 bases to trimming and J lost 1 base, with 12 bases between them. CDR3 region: CASSYVGGSYNEQFF. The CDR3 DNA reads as TGTGCCAGCAGTTACGTCGGGGGTTCCTACAATGAGCAGTTCTTC.

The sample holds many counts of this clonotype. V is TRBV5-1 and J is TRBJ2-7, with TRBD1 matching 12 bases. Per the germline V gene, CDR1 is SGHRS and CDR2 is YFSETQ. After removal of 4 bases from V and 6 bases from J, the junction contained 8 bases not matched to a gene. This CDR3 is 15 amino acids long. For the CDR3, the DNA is TGCGCCAGCAGCGCTACGGGACAGGGGGCTTCCGAGCAGTACTTC. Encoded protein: CASSATGQGASEQYF.

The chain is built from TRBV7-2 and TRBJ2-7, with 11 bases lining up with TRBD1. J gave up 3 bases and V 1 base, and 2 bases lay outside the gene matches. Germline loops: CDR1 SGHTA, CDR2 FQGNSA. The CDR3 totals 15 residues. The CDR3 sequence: CASSLVGTGGYEQYF. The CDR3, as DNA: TGTGCCAGCAGCTTAGTCGGGACAGGGGGCTACGAGCAGTACTTC. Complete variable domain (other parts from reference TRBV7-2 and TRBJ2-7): GAGVSQSPSNKVTEKGKDVELRCDPISGHTALYWYRQSLGQGLEFLIYFQGNSAPDKSGLPSDRFSAERTGGSVSTLTIQRTQQEDSAVYLCASSLVGTGGYEQYFGPGTRLTVT.

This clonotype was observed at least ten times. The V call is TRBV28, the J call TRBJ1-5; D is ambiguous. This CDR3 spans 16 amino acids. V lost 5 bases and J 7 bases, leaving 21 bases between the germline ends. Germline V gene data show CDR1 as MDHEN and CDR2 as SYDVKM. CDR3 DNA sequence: TGTGCCAGCAGTACCCTGGTCGGGGTTCCGGGGCAGCCCCAGCATTTT. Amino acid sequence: CASSTLVGVPGQPQHF.

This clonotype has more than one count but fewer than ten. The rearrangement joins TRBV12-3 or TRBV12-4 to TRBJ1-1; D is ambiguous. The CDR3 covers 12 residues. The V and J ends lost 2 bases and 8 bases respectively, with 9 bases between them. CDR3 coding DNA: TGTGCCAGCAGTTTATACCGGGTGGAAGCTTTCTTT. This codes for CASSLYRVEAFF.

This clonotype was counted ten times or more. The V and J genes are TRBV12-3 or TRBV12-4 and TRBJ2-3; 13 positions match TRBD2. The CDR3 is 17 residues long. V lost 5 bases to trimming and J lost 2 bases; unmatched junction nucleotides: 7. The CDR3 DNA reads TGTGCCAGCAGTCCTCTGGGACTAGCGGGGATCACAGATACGCAGTATTTT. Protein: CASSPLGLAGITDTQYF.

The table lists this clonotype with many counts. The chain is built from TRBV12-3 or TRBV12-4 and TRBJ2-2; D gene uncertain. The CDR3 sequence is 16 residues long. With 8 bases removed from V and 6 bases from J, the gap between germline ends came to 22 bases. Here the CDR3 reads CASSARGERVAGELFF. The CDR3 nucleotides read TGTGCCAGCTCAGCGCGTGGCGAGAGAGTTGCCGGGGAGCTGTTTTTT.

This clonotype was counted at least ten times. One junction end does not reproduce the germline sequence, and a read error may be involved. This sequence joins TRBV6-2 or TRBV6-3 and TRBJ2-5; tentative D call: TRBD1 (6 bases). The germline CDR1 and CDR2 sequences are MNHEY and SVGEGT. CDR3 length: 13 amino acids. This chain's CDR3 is CARSYGTQETQYF. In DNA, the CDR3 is TGTGCCCGCAGTTACGGGACACAAGAGACCCAGTACTTC.

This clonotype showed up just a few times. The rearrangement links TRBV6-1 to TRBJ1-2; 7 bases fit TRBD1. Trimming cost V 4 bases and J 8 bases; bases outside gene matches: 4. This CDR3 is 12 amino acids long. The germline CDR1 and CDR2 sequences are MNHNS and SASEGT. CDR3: CASSGDRWGYTF. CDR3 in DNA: TGTGCCAGCAGTGGGGACAGATGGGGCTACACCTTC.

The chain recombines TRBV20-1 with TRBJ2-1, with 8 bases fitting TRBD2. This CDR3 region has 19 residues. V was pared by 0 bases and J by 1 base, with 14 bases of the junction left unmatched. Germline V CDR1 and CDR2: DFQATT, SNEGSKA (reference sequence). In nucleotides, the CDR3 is TGCAGTGCTAGAGAGTTTTTGGTTCGGGGCGGGAGGTCCTACAATGAGCAGTTCTTC. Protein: CSAREFLVRGGRSYNEQFF.